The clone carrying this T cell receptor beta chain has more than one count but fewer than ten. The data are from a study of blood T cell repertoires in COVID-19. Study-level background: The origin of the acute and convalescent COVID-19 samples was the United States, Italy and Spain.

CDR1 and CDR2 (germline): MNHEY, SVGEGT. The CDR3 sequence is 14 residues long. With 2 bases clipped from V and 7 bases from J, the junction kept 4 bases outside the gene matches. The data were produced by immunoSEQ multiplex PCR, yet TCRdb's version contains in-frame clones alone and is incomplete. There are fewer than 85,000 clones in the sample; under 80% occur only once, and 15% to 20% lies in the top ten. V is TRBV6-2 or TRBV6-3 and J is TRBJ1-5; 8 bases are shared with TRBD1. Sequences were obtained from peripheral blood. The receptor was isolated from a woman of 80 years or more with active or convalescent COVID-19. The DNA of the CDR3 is TGTGCCAGCAGTTACGGGACAGGCGGACAGCCCCAGCATTTT. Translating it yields CASSYGTGGQPQHF.